The present T cell receptor (beta chain) was sequenced within a study of cytomegalovirus exposure and HLA in healthy donors. Overall study findings and caveats: One variant, a missense change in DCLRE1C, was linked in a later analysis to TCR beta V- and J-gene trimming. In a later analysis, DRB1 alleles had the most associated TCRs; HLA-C alleles the fewest.

PCR amplification relied on 60 Vbeta primers (plus 13 Jbeta primers). Generated by immunoSEQ multiplex PCR, the TCRdb table keeps only in-frame clones and is missing some. The sample lists 160,000 or so clones, roughly 79% occurring once. CDR3 length: 18 residues. V shed 4 bases and J 2 bases; nucleotides not matched to a gene: 16. The germline V gene has CDR1 MNHNS and CDR2 SASEGT. A word on this clone: The antigen is unknown.

The sample was PBMCs. V and J are TRBV6-1 and TRBJ1-1; 7 bases are shared with TRBD1. The clonotype originates from a woman under 30 in good health and CMV-seropositive. This CDR3 is CASSAPGDRAFRNTEAFF. CDR3 sequence (DNA): TGTGCCAGCAGTGCGCCCGGCGACAGGGCGTTCAGAAACACTGAAGCTTTCTTT.